This T cell receptor (beta chain) is drawn from a study of CD8 T cells in Susac syndrome. The diagnostic criteria for definite or probable disease, as recently defined, were met by the patients with Susac syndrome. FACS was used to enrich TEMRA cells, whereas the CD8+ and CD4+ T cells were obtained by negative isolation. Study results and caveats: The number of Susac-specific public clones found was approximately 17 in total CD8+ repertoires and a few in CD8+ TEMRA repertoires.

Details on this clonotype: Its specificity is unknown.

Random-hexamer reverse transcription was applied to roughly 0.45 to 1 ug RNA. By means of immunoSEQ multiplex PCR, TCR beta CDR3 spanning 54 Vbeta and 13 Jbeta underwent amplification. TCRdb independently ran MiXCR on the immunoSEQ multiplex PCR reads; one entry per CDR3 protein. The sample has approximately 120,000 distinct CDR3 sequences, around 94% seen once. CDR3 length equals 15 residues. Deletions cut 6 bases from V and 3 bases from J, with 17 bases between. Germline V lookup: CDR1 ENHRY, CDR2 SYGVKD. The receptor comes from a human donor with Susac syndrome. This chain uses TRBV10-3 with TRBJ1-2; D is possibly TRBD1 (6 bases). Sequenced input: CD8+ T cells from PBMCs. The CDR3 region is CAISPGVSFYYGYTF. CDR3 coding DNA: TGTGCCATCAGCCCAGGGGTTTCCTTCTACTATGGCTACACCTTC.